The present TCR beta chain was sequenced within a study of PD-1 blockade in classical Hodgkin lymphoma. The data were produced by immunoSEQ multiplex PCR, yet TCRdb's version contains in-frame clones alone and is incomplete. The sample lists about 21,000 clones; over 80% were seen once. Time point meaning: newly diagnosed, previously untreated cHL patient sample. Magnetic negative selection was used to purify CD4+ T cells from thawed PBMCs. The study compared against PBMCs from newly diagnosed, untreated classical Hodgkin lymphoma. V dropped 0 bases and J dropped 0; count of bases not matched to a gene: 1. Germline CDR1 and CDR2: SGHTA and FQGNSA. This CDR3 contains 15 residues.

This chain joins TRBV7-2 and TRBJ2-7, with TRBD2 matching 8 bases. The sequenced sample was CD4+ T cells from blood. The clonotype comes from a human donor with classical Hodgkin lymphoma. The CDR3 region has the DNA TGTGCCAGCAGCTTAGCAGCGGGAGCCTCCTACGAGCAGTACTTC. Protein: CASSLAAGASYEQYF.